Below, one T cell receptor beta chain is given with its context. What it recognizes is unknown. The data were taken from a study of T cells in Graves' hyperthyroidism and ophthalmopathy. In the study overall: Peripheral blood was taken when the disease was first diagnosed, before any treatment began. Whole-study findings and limits: Most thyroid-expanded clonotypes above 0.001 were also found in blood.

The CDR3 covers 13 residues. Germline-derived CDR1 and CDR2 are SGHDN and FVKESK. Trimming pared 1 base from V and 10 bases from J, leaving 10 bases between. Amplification yielded TCR beta CDR3 regions, with RNA transcripts as the source. First-round RT-PCR with HTBI primers amplified the TCR CDR3 region. TCRdb reprocessed the multiplex PCR reads with MiXCR, giving one entry per CDR3 protein. Here the sample spans hundreds of thousands of distinct CDR3 sequences, over 15% being singletons. The genes are TRBV14 and TRBJ1-4; no reliable D call. The sequencing input was blood. The receptor comes from a woman between 50 and 59 years old with Graves' hyperthyroidism that later progressed to Graves' ophthalmopathy. The CDR3 DNA reads as TGTGCCAGCAGCCAAGTTTTGCGCGGAAAACTGTTTTTT. Amino acid sequence: CASSQVLRGKLFF.